The source of this T cell receptor (beta chain) is a study of glioma-infiltrating T cells. TCR alpha and beta CDR3 regions were amplified from RNA using iRepertoire nested multiplex PCR. For one-step reverse transcription and amplification, 100-400 ng of tissue mRNA or PBMC total RNA was used. MiXCR was run by TCRdb on the multiplex PCR reads, yielding one entry per CDR3 protein. The table includes some 180,000 distinct CDR3 sequences, approximately 30% detected once. Study-wide results and limits: CDR3 overlap between tissue and blood was very small. Non-neoplastic patients had below-expected tissue-blood divergence, while all gliomas exceeded expectation.

This clonotype occurred many times. Its cognate antigen is unknown. This receptor was obtained from a human donor with low-grade glioma or glioblastoma, undergoing nonglioma brain surgery, or in good health (not recorded which). The sequenced sample consisted of glioma tissue, nonneoplastic brain tissue, or PBMCs (not recorded which).

CDR3 DNA sequence: TGTGCCAGCAGCCAAGATCGGGGATCGAGCTCCTACAATGAGCAGTTCTTC. Translating it yields CASSQDRGSSSYNEQFF. The genes are TRBV14 and TRBJ2-1; the D gene is possibly TRBD2 (5 bases). The CDR3 contains 17 residues. Germline V gene data show CDR1 as SGHDN and CDR2 as FVKESK. V lost 0 bases to trimming and J lost 0 bases, with 12 bases between them. Drawing the rest from reference TRBV14 and TRBJ2-1, the complete variable domain is EAGVTQFPSHSVIEKGQTVTLRCDPISGHDNLYWYRRVMGKEIKFLLHFVKESKQDESGMPNNRFLAERTGGTYSTLKVQPAELEDSGVYFCASSQDRGSSSYNEQFFGPGTRLTVL.